The 8 T cell receptor beta chains reported below all come from one sample, sequenced in a study of cytomegalovirus exposure and HLA in healthy donors. The primer mix had 60 Vbeta and 13 Jbeta primers. Libraries were prepared by immunoSEQ multiplex PCR; TCRdb keeps only in-frame clonotypes and omits some of them. The listing contains fewer than 250,000 clones. Specimen: PBMCs. These receptors originate from a woman aged 25 to 39 in good health and CMV-seropositive.

V gene TRBV25-1 combines with J gene TRBJ2-7, with D possibly TRBD1 on 6 matching bases. This CDR3 spans 13 amino acids. Trimming took off 6 bases at V and 4 bases at J, with 13 bases between the two ends. Germline CDR1 reads MGHDK; CDR2 reads SYGVNS. This CDR3 reads CASRQGNWYEQYF. For the CDR3, the DNA is TGTGCCAGCAGACAGGGTAATTGGTACGAGCAGTACTTC.

V gene TRBV28 combines with J gene TRBJ2-7; 11 nucleotides match TRBD1. Germline loops: CDR1 MDHEN, CDR2 SYDVKM. The V and J ends lost 10 bases and 0 bases, in that order; junction bases with no gene match: 14. CDR3 length: 17 amino acids. In DNA form, the CDR3 reads TGTGCCACCCAGATCGGGACAGGGGGTCGGAGCTCCTACGAGCAGTACTTC. This encodes CATQIGTGGRSSYEQYF.

V and J are TRBV4-1 and TRBJ1-5; possible D gene TRBD1, 6 bases. This CDR3 spans 14 amino acids. Trimming stripped 8 bases from V and 0 bases from J, with 11 bases between. Germline CDR1 reads MGHRA; CDR2 reads YSYEKL. The CDR3 DNA reads TGCGCCAGCGGGACACCATATAGCAATCAGCCCCAGCATTTT. Its protein is CASGTPYSNQPQHF.

This chain links TRBV2 with TRBJ2-7; maybe TRBD2 (7 bases). V lost 7 bases and J lost 5, with 21 bases in between. Germline assignment: CDR1 SNHLY and CDR2 FYNNEI. CDR3 size: 15 residues. The CDR3: CASILGGGLHDEQYF. CDR3 nucleotide sequence: TGTGCCAGCATACTAGGGGGAGGGCTCCATGACGAGCAGTACTTC.

The rearrangement links TRBV9 to TRBJ1-1; TRBD1 matches at 9 bases. This CDR3 region has 13 residues. Germline loops: CDR1 SGDLS, CDR2 YYNGEE. V dropped 7 bases and J dropped 1; count of bases not matched to a gene: 2. CDR3 residues: CASATGGNTEAFF. CDR3 coding DNA: TGTGCCAGCGCGACAGGGGGGAACACTGAAGCTTTCTTT.

This rearrangement joins TRBV29-1 to TRBJ2-1; 7 bases align to TRBD2. Germline V gene sequence: CDR1 SQVTM, CDR2 ANQGSEA. This CDR3 is built from 12 residues. J lost 10 bases, V lost 3 bases, and 6 bases had no gene match. Written as DNA, the CDR3 is TGCAGCGTTGACCCTGGCGGGAGCGAGCAGTTCTTC. Protein sequence: CSVDPGGSEQFF.

This chain joins TRBV5-4 and TRBJ1-2; D uncertain. The CDR3 loop spans 13 amino acids. The germline V gene has CDR1 SGHNT and CDR2 YYREEE (reference sequence). V shed 6 bases and J shed 7 bases, with 16 bases lying between them. The CDR3 protein is CASTLTFASGYTF. CDR3 DNA sequence: TGTGCCAGCACCCTTACTTTTGCGAGTGGCTACACCTTC. Full variable domain (rest looked up from reference TRBV5-4 and TRBJ1-2): ETGVTQSPTHLIKTRGQQVTLRCSSQSGHNTVSWYQQALGQGPQFIFQYYREEENGRGNFPPRFSGLQFPNYSSELNVNALELDDSALYLCASTLTFASGYTFGSGTRLTVV.

The DNA of the CDR3 is TGTGCCAGCAGCCCCGAGCCCGGGACAGCTTTTTACGAGCAGTACTTC. It specifies CASSPEPGTAFYEQYF. The chain links TRBV28 to TRBJ2-7, with 7 bases aligning to TRBD1. The CDR3 loop spans 16 amino acids. V lost 6 bases, J lost 4 bases, and 15 bases stayed unmatched. Germline V gives CDR1 MDHEN, CDR2 SYDVKM.